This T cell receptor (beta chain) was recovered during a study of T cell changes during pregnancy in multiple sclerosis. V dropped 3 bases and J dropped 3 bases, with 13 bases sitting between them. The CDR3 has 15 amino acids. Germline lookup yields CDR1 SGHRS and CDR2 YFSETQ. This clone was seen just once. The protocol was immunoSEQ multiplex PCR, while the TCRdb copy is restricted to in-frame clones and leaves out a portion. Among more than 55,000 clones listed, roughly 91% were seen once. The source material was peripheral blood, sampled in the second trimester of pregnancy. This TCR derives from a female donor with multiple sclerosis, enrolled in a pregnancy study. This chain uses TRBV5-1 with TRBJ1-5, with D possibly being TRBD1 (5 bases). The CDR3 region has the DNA TGCGCCAGCAGCTCAGAACCGGGACTCAATCAGCCCCAGCATTTT. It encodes CASSSEPGLNQPQHF.